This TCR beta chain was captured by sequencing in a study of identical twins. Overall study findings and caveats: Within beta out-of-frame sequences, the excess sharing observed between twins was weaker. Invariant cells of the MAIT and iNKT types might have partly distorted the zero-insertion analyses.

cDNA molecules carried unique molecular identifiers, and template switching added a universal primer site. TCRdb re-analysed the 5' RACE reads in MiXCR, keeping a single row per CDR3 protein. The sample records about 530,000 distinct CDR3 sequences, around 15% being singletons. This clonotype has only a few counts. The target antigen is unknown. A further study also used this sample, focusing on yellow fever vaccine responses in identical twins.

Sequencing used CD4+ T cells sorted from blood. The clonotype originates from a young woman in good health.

Here the CDR3 reads CASSPAPDHTDTQYF. In DNA, the CDR3 is TGTGCCAGCAGCCCTGCCCCGGACCACACAGATACGCAGTATTTT. The chain has TRBV5-6 and TRBJ2-3; no firm D call. The V end was cut by 4 bases, the J end by 2 bases, with 14 bases between. Looked up from germline, CDR1 is SGHDT and CDR2 is YYEEEE. There are 15 residues in the CDR3.